The 10 T cell receptor beta chains given below trace back to one sample, sequenced in a study of T cells after yellow fever vaccination. TCRdb independently ran MiXCR on the 5' RACE reads; one entry per CDR3 protein. The repertoire has over 250,000 distinct CDR3 sequences, 5.2% of them found once; the top ten carry 3% to 4%. Sequences were derived from CD4+ T cells sorted from PBMCs, sampled on the day of the yellow fever booster vaccination. These receptors were taken from a man aged 18 to 29 who received the YFV17D yellow fever vaccine.

This clonotype showed up just a few times. The chain joins TRBV5-1 to TRBJ1-3; TRBD1 is a possible D gene (5 bases). This CDR3 has 16 residues. Between the trimmed V and J ends, which lost 4 bases and 2 bases, there was a span of 16 bases. From germline, CDR1 is SGHRS and CDR2 YFSETQ. The CDR3 loop reads CASSLRAGTPGNTIYF. The CDR3 DNA follows: TGCGCCAGCAGCCTCAGAGCCGGGACCCCTGGAAACACCATATATTTT. The full variable domain, in which reference TRBV5-1 and TRBJ1-3 provide the parts outside the CDR3, is KAGVTQTPRYLIKTRGQQVTLSCSPISGHRSVSWYQQTPGQGLQFLFEYFSETQRNKGNFPGRFSGRQFSNSRSEMNVSTLELGDSALYLCASSLRAGTPGNTIYFGEGSWLTVV.

This clonotype has more than one count but fewer than ten. This chain connects TRBV19 to TRBJ1-2; no firm D call. Trimming removed 3 bases from V and 0 bases from J, with 14 bases in between. Germline V gene data show CDR1 as LNHDA and CDR2 as SQIVND (reference sequence). The CDR3 has 16 residues. CDR3 DNA sequence: TGTGCCAGTAGTATTAAGGCTGCACCAGCTAACTATGGCTACACCTTC. The encoded protein is CASSIKAAPANYGYTF.

This clonotype was counted only a few times. The chain recombines TRBV6-5 with TRBJ1-6; 8 positions match TRBD1. The junction had 11 bases not matched to a gene; V was cut back by 0 bases and J by 1 base. The CDR3 loop spans 20 amino acids. Germline loops: CDR1 MNHEY, CDR2 SVGAGI. CDR3 bases: TGTGCCAGCAGTTACTCCATCGGACAGGGAAGTTCATCCTATAATTCACCCCTCCACTTT. This encodes CASSYSIGQGSSSYNSPLHF.

The rearrangement links TRBV5-1 to TRBJ2-7, with 10 bases that match TRBD1. Germline V gives CDR1 SGHRS, CDR2 YFSETQ. V lost 0 bases and J lost 5; bases outside the gene matches: 2. The CDR3 loop spans 14 amino acids. This chain's CDR3 is CASSLVGTGDEQYF. The CDR3 DNA reads as TGCGCCAGCAGCTTGGTGGGGACAGGGGACGAGCAGTACTTC.

This clonotype was seen ten or more times. The J gene is TRBJ1-1, the V gene TRBV7-2, with D unclear. Between the trimmed V and J ends, which lost 5 bases and 0 bases, there was a span of 7 bases. Germline values: CDR1 SGHTA, CDR2 FQGNSA. The CDR3 totals 13 residues. In DNA form, the CDR3 reads TGTGCCAGCAGCCTAGTAGTGAACACTGAAGCTTTCTTT. It is translated as CASSLVVNTEAFF.

This clonotype was counted only a few times. The chain carries TRBV20-1 and TRBJ1-4; D uncertain. Trimming removed 0 bases at V and 14 bases at J, with 22 bases between. The CDR3 is made up of 15 amino acids. CDR1 and CDR2 from the germline V gene are DFQATT and SNEGSKA (reference sequence). CDR3 nucleotide sequence: TGCAGTGCTAGAGATCGGGGTAGTTGGGCAAACAAGCTGTTTTTT. This codes for CSARDRGSWANKLFF.

The sample holds a few counts of this clonotype. J is TRBJ1-1 and V is TRBV12-3 or TRBV12-4; a weak D match, TRBD1 (6 bases). V gave up 6 bases and J gave up 1 base, with 15 bases separating them. The CDR3 is made up of 15 amino acids. For the CDR3, the DNA is TGTGCCAGCAGCTATGGACACAGGGCGAACACTGAAGCTTTCTTT. It yields the protein CASSYGHRANTEAFF.

This clonotype appeared a few times. The chain links TRBV6-5 to TRBJ1-2, with 10 bases aligning to TRBD1. Trimming removed 3 bases from V and 2 bases from J; junction bases left unmatched: 3. Germline loops: CDR1 MNHEY, CDR2 SVGAGI. The CDR3 runs to 15 residues. This chain's CDR3 is CASSYTTGGNYGYTF. The CDR3 region has the DNA TGTGCCAGCAGTTATACGACAGGGGGCAACTATGGCTACACCTTC.

This clonotype was seen repeatedly, ten times or more. The chain employs TRBV5-5 and TRBJ2-7; D may be TRBD1 (5 bases). Germline V gene data show CDR1 as SGHKS and CDR2 as YYEKEE (reference sequence). The V end lost 1 base, the J end lost 5 bases, and 10 bases lay between the germline ends. The CDR3 is made up of 13 amino acids. The CDR3 is CASSLTRVHEQYF. CDR3 DNA: TGTGCCAGCAGCTTGACCAGGGTCCACGAGCAGTACTTC. The full variable domain, completed using reference TRBV5-5 and TRBJ2-7, is DAGVTQSPTHLIKTRGQQVTLRCSPISGHKSVSWYQQVLGQGPQFIFQYYEKEERGRGNFPDRFSARQFPNYSSELNVNALLLGDSALYLCASSLTRVHEQYFGPGTRLTVT.

V gene TRBV5-1 combines with J gene TRBJ2-3, with D perhaps matching TRBD1 (6 bases). The CDR3 is 16 amino acids. The germline V and J ends were trimmed by 4 bases and 0 bases, with 15 bases remaining between them. In germline, CDR1 is SGHRS, CDR2 YFSETQ. The CDR3 bases are TGCGCCAGCAGCATTCCGGACAGTGCTAGCACAGATACGCAGTATTTT. Protein product: CASSIPDSASTDTQYF.